This is a list of T cell receptor beta chains from one sample in a study of OX40 agonist ivuxolimab in advanced cancers. Clones were read by immunoSEQ multiplex PCR, and TCRdb kept only the in-frame ones, dropping some. Of approximately 27,000 clones listed, over 60% are singletons. Here the sequenced sample was CD4+ or CD8+ T cells sorted from blood, taken in a trial of the OX40 agonist ivuxolimab. These TCRs come from an adult with an advanced solid tumor such as melanoma, head and neck, liver or kidney cancer. CDR3s include the opening cysteine and the closing phenylalanine or tryptophan. The D gene is left open where the match is weak. The listing skips clone size in some rows; elsewhere it reads once, few, many or a size class.

v_call	clone_size	j_call	d_call	cdr3_nt	cdr3_aa
TRBV5-6	.	TRBJ2-7	TRBD2	TGTGCCAGCAGCTGGCGGGGGGGCTCCTACGAGCAGTACTTC	CASSWRGGSYEQYF
TRBV12-2	.	TRBJ2-1	.	TGTGCAAGTCGCTTAGACGCAGTAGCGGAGAGCTCCTACAATGAGCAGTTCTTC	CASRLDAVAESSYNEQFF
TRBV7-9	.	TRBJ2-7	.	TGTGCCAGCAGCTTTGGGCAGGGAGACGGTGGCGAGCAGTACTTC	CASSFGQGDGGEQYF
TRBV4-1	.	TRBJ2-5	.	TGCGCCAGCCGTGGGTTAGGGAAACAAGAGACCCAGTACTTC	CASRGLGKQETQYF
TRBV9	.	TRBJ2-3	TRBD1	TGTGCCAGCAGCGTAGCGGACAGGGGGGTTAGAGGCACAGATACGCAGTATTTT	CASSVADRGVRGTDTQYF
TRBV28	.	TRBJ1-1	.	TGTGCCAGCAGTGCCCCGACAGGAATGAACACTGAAGCTTTCTTT	CASSAPTGMNTEAFF
TRBV5-4	.	TRBJ1-1	TRBD1	TGTGCCAGCAGCCGATCAGGGGGGGTGAACACTGAAGCTTTCTTT	CASSRSGGVNTEAFF
TRBV5-5	.	TRBJ2-7	.	TGTGCCAGCAGGACCGCGCAGGGGACCTACGAGCAGTACTTC	CASRTAQGTYEQYF
TRBV18	.	TRBJ1-5	.	TGTGCCAGCTCACCCCCCCAGGGAACACTTAGCAATCAGCCCCAGCATTTT	CASSPPQGTLSNQPQHF
TRBV19	.	TRBJ2-7	.	TGTGCCAGTAGTACCCTATGGGGTTCCTACGAGCAGTACTTC	CASSTLWGSYEQYF
TRBV28	.	TRBJ2-7	TRBD2	TGTGCCAGCAAACCTTCCGGGGGGACTTACGAGCAGTACTTC	CASKPSGGTYEQYF
TRBV5-4	few	TRBJ2-3	TRBD2	TGTGCCAGCAGCTTCCGCGGGGGACGCACAGATACGCAGTATTTT	CASSFRGGRTDTQYF
TRBV2	.	TRBJ1-6	.	TGTGCCAGCAGTGGAGGTTGGAATTCACCCCTCCACTTT	CASSGGWNSPLHF
TRBV13	.	TRBJ1-1	.	TGTGCCAGCAGCTTAGTTCAGGGTAGAGGAGTTTTCGGCACTGAAGCTTTCTTT	CASSLVQGRGVFGTEAFF
TRBV9	.	TRBJ1-6	TRBD1	TGTGCCAGCAGCGAAAGCCCCTGGGACAGGGAGTACAATTCACCCCTCCACTTT	CASSESPWDREYNSPLHF
TRBV29-1	.	TRBJ2-5	.	TGCAGCGTTGGAAACTGGGACGGAGGCATCCCCGGGCAGTACTTC	CSVGNWDGGIPGQYF
TRBV6-5	.	TRBJ2-7	TRBD1	TGTGCCAGCAGCCCCGGGACAGGGGGAACCTACGAGCAGTACTTC	CASSPGTGGTYEQYF
TRBV29-1	.	TRBJ1-2	.	TGCAGCGTTGCATCGTCCAACTATGGCTACACCTTC	CSVASSNYGYTF